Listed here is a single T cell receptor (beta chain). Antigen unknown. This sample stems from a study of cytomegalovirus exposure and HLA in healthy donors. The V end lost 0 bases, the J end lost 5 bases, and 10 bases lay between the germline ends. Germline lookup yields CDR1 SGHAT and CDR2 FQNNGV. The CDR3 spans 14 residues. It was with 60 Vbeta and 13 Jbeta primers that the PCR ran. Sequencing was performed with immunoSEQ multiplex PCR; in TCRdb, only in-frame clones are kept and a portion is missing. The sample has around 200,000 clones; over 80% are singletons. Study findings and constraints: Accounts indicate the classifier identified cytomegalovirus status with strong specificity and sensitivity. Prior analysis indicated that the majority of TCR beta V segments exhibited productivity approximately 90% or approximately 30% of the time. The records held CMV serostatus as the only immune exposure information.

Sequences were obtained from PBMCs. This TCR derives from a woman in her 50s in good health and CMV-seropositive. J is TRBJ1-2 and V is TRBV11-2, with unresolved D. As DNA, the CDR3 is TGTGCCAGCAGCTTAGATGGCTCTGAATATGGCTACACCTTC. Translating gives CASSLDGSEYGYTF.